Reported below is one T cell receptor beta chain. As processed by the authors: By means of reference gene primer amplification, nucleated cell counts were estimated. Produced via immunoSEQ multiplex PCR; TCRdb's table is partial and in-frame only. That table supplies the V and J calls and clone size; D and trimming were determined from the DNA. The data contain around 300,000 clones, 85% of them singletons. The CDR3 spans 16 residues. Germline loops: CDR1 LNHNV, CDR2 YYDKDF (reference sequence). V lost 1 base and J 6 bases, leaving 16 bases between the germline ends. This entry is derived from a study of blood T cell repertoires in COVID-19. Study information: PBMCs, B-cell-depleted T cells, or T cells provided the cDNA or gDNA that made up the material.

The chain is built from TRBV15 and TRBJ2-1; the D gene is possibly TRBD1 (5 bases). This TCR derives from a woman aged 45 to 65 with active or convalescent COVID-19. The material sequenced was peripheral blood. In DNA form, the CDR3 reads TGTGCCACCAGCAGAGTCGGCAGGGTTGGTTCCAATGAGCAGTTCTTC. Amino acids: CATSRVGRVGSNEQFF.